This T cell receptor beta chain was identified in a study of tissue T cells after allogeneic stem cell transplantation. TCRdb's table, derived via immunoSEQ multiplex PCR, lists solely in-frame clones and lacks some. The table has fewer than 30,000 clones, 85% seen once; the top ten hold roughly 4%. The CDR3 length is 16 residues. The rearrangement joins TRBV7-5 to TRBJ1-5; the listed D gene, TRBD1, was not tested against the DNA. TRBV7-5 is a known pseudogene. Sequencing was performed on blood, taken before transplantation. This TCR was recovered from a woman aged 18-55 years who later had graft-versus-host disease after an allogeneic stem cell transplant. In DNA form, the CDR3 reads TGTGTCAGAAGCTTAGAAACAGGGTATAGCAATCAGCCCCAGCATTTT. Translating it yields CVRSLETGYSNQPQHF.